One sample yielded the 32 T cell receptor beta chains listed below, sequenced in a study of blood T cells in healthy people across ages. With a J-beta primer mix and a sample-barcoded 5' primer, a second PCR ran about 6 to 11 cycles. TCRdb fed the 5' RACE reads into MiXCR, producing one record per CDR3 protein. The profile covers some 1.7 million distinct CDR3 sequences, with about 30% appearing a single time and approximately 7.7% taken by the ten largest. The sample comprised blood. The origin of the receptors is a woman in her 30s in good health.

Points on this clonotype: Relative to the germline gene, one junction end is altered; a read error may explain this. The J gene is TRBJ2-6, the V gene TRBV12-3 or TRBV12-4; D is possibly TRBD1 (5 bases). CDR3 size: 14 residues. In DNA, the CDR3 is TGTGCCAGCAGTCGAAGCTCTGGGGCCAACGTCCCGACTTTC. Amino acid sequence: CASSRSSGANVPTF.

This clonotype occurred many times. The rearrangement joins TRBV7-7 to TRBJ2-1, with no clear D. V lost 1 base to trimming and J lost 5 bases, with 15 bases between them. Germline V gene data show CDR1 as SSHAT and CDR2 as FNYEAQ (reference sequence). The CDR3 has 16 amino acids. In DNA, the CDR3 is TGTGCCAGCAGCTTAGGCGCTAACTCTCCAAACAATGAGCAGTTCTTC. This encodes CASSLGANSPNNEQFF.

As to this clonotype: A much larger clone lies a single base off, so this may be a read error. V gene TRBV12-3 or TRBV12-4 combines with J gene TRBJ2-3, with D perhaps TRBD1 (6 bases). The CDR3 runs 14 residues. The CDR3 DNA is TGTGCCAGCAGTTTATCTGGGGGCGCAGATGCGCAGTATTTT. It specifies CASSLSGGADAQYF.

As for this clonotype: One base away lies a much larger clone, so this may be a sequencing read error. The J gene is TRBJ2-4, the V gene TRBV10-3, with 11 bases matching TRBD2. The CDR3 loop spans 14 amino acids. CDR1 and CDR2 (germline): ENHRY, SYGVKD. In DNA form, the CDR3 reads TGTGCCATCAGTGACGGGACTAGCGGAAACATTCGGTACTTC. Translation gives CAISDGTSGNIRYF.

This clonotype was seen ten or more times. The chain links TRBV20-1 to TRBJ2-5; D is possibly TRBD2 (7 bases). Trimming left V 5 bases short and J 4 bases short, with 11 bases between. The V gene's germline CDR1 is DFQATT and CDR2 SNEGSKA (reference sequence). The CDR3 extends over 12 amino acids. CDR3 nucleotide sequence: TGCAGTGCTGATGGGGGGGCAGAGACCCAGTACTTC. Protein sequence: CSADGGAETQYF.

The chain uses TRBV9 and TRBJ2-1; D might be TRBD1 or TRBD2, each matching 7 bases. The CDR3 spans 18 residues. In germline, CDR1 is SGDLS, CDR2 YYNGEE. V was pared by 3 bases and J by 0 bases, with 19 bases between. The chain's CDR3 is CASSAGGGAPSSYNEQFF. The DNA for the CDR3 is TGTGCCAGCAGCGCAGGGGGGGGGGCGCCAAGCTCCTACAATGAGCAGTTCTTC.

The rearrangement joins TRBV4-3 to TRBJ2-7; the D gene is possibly TRBD1 (5 bases). This CDR3 is 17 amino acids long. In germline, CDR1 is LGHNA, CDR2 YSLEER. Trimming left V 0 bases short and J 7 bases short, with 22 bases between. As DNA, the CDR3 is TGCGCCAGCAGCCAAGATCCGGACAAAGGCTCCTACAATGAGCAGTACTTC. Protein: CASSQDPDKGSYNEQYF.

The chain combines TRBV5-1 with TRBJ1-2; perhaps TRBD1 as D (5 bases). The germline V and J ends were trimmed by 5 bases and 5 bases, with 16 bases remaining between them. The CDR3 has 14 amino acids. Germline assignment: CDR1 SGHRS and CDR2 YFSETQ. CDR3 region: CASRVGTADYGYTF. CDR3 DNA sequence: TGCGCCAGCAGGGTCGGGACGGCGGATTATGGCTACACCTTC.

The chain joins TRBV5-6 to TRBJ2-5; 7 nucleotides line up with TRBD1. J gave up 1 base and V 2 bases, and 5 bases lay outside the gene matches. Germline values: CDR1 SGHDT, CDR2 YYEEEE. CDR3 length: 15 amino acids. The CDR3 spells CASSFDRAVQETQYF. DNA of the CDR3: TGTGCCAGCAGCTTTGACAGGGCCGTCCAAGAGACCCAGTACTTC.

This clonotype occurred a few times. The V and J genes are TRBV14 and TRBJ2-1, with 10 bases identical to TRBD2. The J segment lost 9 bases and the V segment lost 4 bases, leaving 9 bases of the junction unmatched. Germline loops: CDR1 SGHDN, CDR2 FVKESK. This CDR3 contains 15 residues. CDR3 nucleotides: TGTGCCAGCAGCCCACTAGCGGGATCGGATAGTGAGCAGTTCTTC. It translates to CASSPLAGSDSEQFF.

At least ten counts were recorded for this clonotype. In nucleotides, the CDR3 is TGTGCCAGCAGTCCGGACAGGGGGAACCAAGAGACCCAGTACTTC. It yields the protein CASSPDRGNQETQYF. The chain uses TRBV28 and TRBJ2-5, with 10 bases identical to TRBD1. V trimming: 5 bases; J trimming: 0 bases; junction bases outside the gene matches: 3. CDR1 and CDR2 (germline): MDHEN, SYDVKM. The CDR3 spans 15 residues. Based on the CDR3 plus reference TRBV28 and TRBJ2-5, the full variable domain is DVKVTQSSRYLVKRTGEKVFLECVQDMDHENMFWYRQDPGLGLRLIYFSYDVKMKEKGDIPEGYSVSREKKERFSLILESASTNQTSMYLCASSPDRGNQETQYFGPGTRLLVL.

This clonotype was picked up a small number of times. This chain uses TRBV15 with TRBJ2-7; TRBD1 is a possible D gene (5 bases). The CDR3 runs to 15 residues. The V end lost 0 bases, the J end lost 4 bases, and 13 bases lay between the germline ends. Germline assignment: CDR1 LNHNV and CDR2 YYDKDF (reference sequence). The DNA for the CDR3 is TGTGCCACCAGCAGAGATACAGACAGAGGTTACGAGCAGTACTTC. Protein: CATSRDTDRGYEQYF.

This clonotype was counted a few times. The V and J genes are TRBV5-1 and TRBJ2-3; D might be TRBD1 (5 bases). Between the trimmed V and J ends, which lost 0 bases and 4 bases, there was a span of 9 bases. Looked up from germline, CDR1 is SGHRS and CDR2 is YFSETQ. The CDR3 covers 14 residues. DNA of the CDR3: TGCGCCAGCAGCTTGGAACAGGTCGCAGATACGCAGTATTTT. Its translation: CASSLEQVADTQYF.

The J gene is TRBJ2-4, the V gene TRBV5-1, with TRBD1 identical over 9 bases. V lost 5 bases to trimming and J lost 1 base; unmatched junction nucleotides: 4. Germline V lookup: CDR1 SGHRS, CDR2 YFSETQ. CDR3 size: 15 residues. The chain's CDR3 is CASSYGQGAKNIQYF. In nucleotides, the CDR3 is TGCGCCAGCAGTTACGGACAGGGGGCCAAAAACATTCAGTACTTC.

About this clonotype itself: A read error is possible here, since a much larger clone lies one base away. The genes are TRBV6-1 and TRBJ2-1, with D possibly matching TRBD2 (6 bases). CDR3 length: 14 amino acids. Per germline, CDR1 MNHNS and CDR2 SASEGT. V gave up 6 bases and J gave up 13 bases, with 22 bases separating them. The CDR3 DNA reads as TGTGCCAGCAGGGAACTACCGGGACTTTCGACCCAGTTCTTC. Protein sequence: CASRELPGLSTQFF.

This clonotype came up many times. The chain employs TRBV18 and TRBJ2-5; 8 bases fit TRBD2. The CDR3 extends over 15 amino acids. Germline V gene data show CDR1 as KGHSH and CDR2 as LQKENI. After removal of 4 bases from V and 0 bases from J, the junction contained 4 bases not matched to a gene. CDR3 region: CASSLTLADQETQYF. CDR3 nucleotides: TGTGCCAGCTCACTAACACTAGCGGACCAAGAGACCCAGTACTTC.

V is TRBV7-2 and J is TRBJ2-5; 8 bases fit TRBD2. The CDR3 covers 13 residues. V trimming: 1 base; J trimming: 9 bases; junction bases outside the gene matches: 4. CDR1 and CDR2 from the germline V gene are SGHTA and FQGNSA. CDR3 in DNA: TGTGCCAGCAGCTTAGATTCGGGGGGGGCCCAGTACTTC. Translating gives CASSLDSGGAQYF.

Only a few counts were recorded for this clonotype. The J gene is TRBJ2-1, the V gene TRBV7-9, with TRBD1 matching 8 bases. CDR1 is SEHNR and CDR2 is FQNEAQ in the germline V gene (reference sequence). The CDR3 is made up of 14 amino acids. Trimming cost V 5 bases and J 9 bases; bases outside gene matches: 9. Here the CDR3 reads CASSRPGQASEQFF. The CDR3 bases are TGTGCCAGCAGCCGACCGGGACAGGCTAGTGAGCAGTTCTTC. The entire variable domain, with the rest obtained from reference TRBV7-9 and TRBJ2-1, is as follows: DTGVSQNPRHKITKRGQNVTFRCDPISEHNRLYWYRQTLGQGPEFLTYFQNEAQLEKSRLLSDRFSAERPKGSFSTLEIQRTEQGDSAMYLCASSRPGQASEQFFGPGTRLTVL.

This clonotype was seen ten or more times. This rearrangement joins TRBV4-3 to TRBJ2-7; D gene unclear. Trimming removed 3 bases from V and 0 bases from J, with 12 bases in between. CDR3 size: 15 residues. The germline V gene has CDR1 LGHNA and CDR2 YSLEER. The CDR3 DNA follows: TGCGCCAGCAGCCAGTCCTCTTCGGGCTCCTACGAGCAGTACTTC. As protein: CASSQSSSGSYEQYF.

This clonotype has a handful of counts. One end of the junction varies from germline; a read error may be responsible. The chain is built from TRBV7-9 and TRBJ1-4; TRBD1 might be the D (6 bases). The CDR3 covers 13 residues. CDR1 and CDR2 (germline): SEHNR, FQNEAQ (reference sequence). In DNA, the CDR3 is TGTGCCAGCAGACATACACAGGGTGAAAAGCTGTTTTTT. Translating gives CASRHTQGEKLFF.

This chain connects TRBV4-3 to TRBJ2-1; 12 positions agree with TRBD2. Trimming cost V 4 bases and J 4 bases; bases outside gene matches: 5. The CDR3 is made up of 16 amino acids. Germline V lookup: CDR1 LGHNA, CDR2 YSLEER. This CDR3 is CASSLRTSGKYNEQFF. CDR3 nucleotide sequence: TGCGCCAGCAGCCTGAGGACTAGCGGGAAGTACAATGAGCAGTTCTTC.

The chain joins TRBV3-1 to TRBJ1-1; D is uncertain. This CDR3 contains 15 residues. Between the trimmed V and J ends, which lost 2 bases and 4 bases, there was a span of 14 bases. Germline-derived CDR1 and CDR2 are LGHDT and YNNKEL (reference sequence). CDR3 region: CASSQKGKSGTEAFF. As DNA, the CDR3 is TGTGCCAGCAGCCAAAAAGGGAAAAGTGGCACTGAAGCTTTCTTT.

This clonotype was detected many times. The chain recombines TRBV10-3 with TRBJ1-4; D is unclear. Trimming stripped 8 bases from V and 3 bases from J, with 13 bases between. This CDR3 comprises 14 residues. CDR1 and CDR2 (germline): ENHRY, SYGVKD. The CDR3 DNA follows: TGTGCCATCCGGGGTGCAGGAGCTAATGAAAAACTGTTTTTT. Amino acid sequence: CAIRGAGANEKLFF.

This clonotype was seen once. Here the CDR3 omits its conserved ending phenylalanine or tryptophan, so a read error is the likely source. The CDR3 protein is CASSLVRQRSGYTC. The CDR3 bases are TGTGCCAGCAGCTTAGTGCGTCAGCGGAGTGGCTACACCTGC. The chain employs TRBV7-2 and TRBJ1-2; D is ambiguous. This CDR3 contains 14 residues. Germline V gene data show CDR1 as SGHTA and CDR2 as FQGNSA. V was trimmed by 1 base and J by 7 bases, leaving 13 bases between them.

The V call is TRBV10-3, the J call TRBJ2-5; possibly TRBD1 for D (6 bases). The CDR3 extends over 14 amino acids. Germline V gives CDR1 ENHRY, CDR2 SYGVKD. The ends were cut back, 10 bases at V and 2 bases at J, with 17 bases in the middle. The CDR3 bases are TGTGCCACCAGGCAACAGGGCCGACAAGAGACCCAGTACTTC. This codes for CATRQQGRQETQYF.

This clonotype showed up many times. The chain recombines TRBV20-1 with TRBJ1-5, with D perhaps matching TRBD1 (5 bases). The V end lost 6 bases, the J end lost 1 base, and 19 bases lay between the germline ends. CDR1 DFQATT and CDR2 SNEGSKA come from the germline V gene (reference sequence). This CDR3 is built from 16 residues. Written as DNA, the CDR3 is TGCAGTGCAATGACGTTGGGGGGAAGGAGCAATCAGCCCCAGCATTTT. This sequence encodes CSAMTLGGRSNQPQHF.

The chain carries TRBV20-1 and TRBJ2-3, with 8 bases identical to TRBD2. Germline lookup yields CDR1 DFQATT and CDR2 SNEGSKA (reference sequence). This CDR3 contains 15 residues. V dropped 5 bases and J dropped 0; count of bases not matched to a gene: 7. CDR3 bases: TGCAGTGCTGTAGCGGGGCGGGAGAGCACAGATACGCAGTATTTT. The encoded protein is CSAVAGRESTDTQYF.

Concerning this clonotype itself: Sequence at one end of the junction differs from germline and may be a read error. The rearrangement joins TRBV5-6 to TRBJ1-2; TRBD1 aligns across 9 bases. This CDR3 is built from 16 residues. From germline, CDR1 is SGHDT and CDR2 YYEEEE. CDR3 amino acids: CTSSAQDRGNYYGYTF. DNA for the CDR3: TGTACCAGCAGCGCCCAGGACAGGGGTAACTACTATGGCTACACCTTC. The full variable domain, with the rest looked up from reference TRBV5-6 and TRBJ1-2, is DAGVTQSPTHLIKTRGQQVTLRCSPKSGHDTVSWYQQALGQGPQFIFQYYEEEERQRGNFPDRFSGHQFPNYSSELNVNALLLGDSALYLCTSSAQDRGNYYGYTFGSGTRLTVV.

In this sample, this clonotype turned up many times. This chain connects TRBV7-2 to TRBJ2-5, with D uncertain. Germline CDR1 and CDR2: SGHTA and FQGNSA. Trimming cost V 0 bases and J 5 bases, with 4 bases left between them. CDR3 length equals 12 residues. The CDR3 protein is CASSLAMETQYF. The CDR3 DNA reads as TGTGCCAGCAGCTTAGCAATGGAGACCCAGTACTTC.

The V call is TRBV20-1, the J call TRBJ2-1, with TRBD1 identical over 7 bases. The J call may be faulty, since TRBJ2-7 better matches the DNA end. The CDR3 consists of 16 residues. The germline V gene has CDR1 DFQATT and CDR2 SNEGSKA (reference sequence). Here the CDR3 reads CSAPRQGSFSYNEQYF. CDR3 coding DNA: TGCAGTGCCCCACGACAGGGATCCTTCTCCTACAATGAGCAGTACTTC.

V and J are TRBV12-3 or TRBV12-4 and TRBJ1-2, with D possibly being TRBD1 (6 bases). V was clipped by 0 bases and J by 4 bases, with 12 bases between them. The CDR3 has 15 residues. CDR3 bases: TGTGCCAGCAGTTTAGCGGGGTTGGGGGCCTATGGCTACACCTTC. Protein sequence: CASSLAGLGAYGYTF.

Comment on this clonotype: At one boundary the junction diverges from the germline segment, which might be a read error. The genes are TRBV12-3 or TRBV12-4 and TRBJ2-3; D perhaps matches TRBD2 (6 bases). This CDR3 spans 14 amino acids. CDR3 sequence (DNA): TGTGCCAGCAGTCCGGGGGAAGACACAGATGCGCAGTATTTT. Amino acid sequence: CASSPGEDTDAQYF.